Each of the 3 T cell receptor beta chains below was sequenced from the same sample in a study of cytomegalovirus exposure and HLA in healthy donors. PCR was performed using 60 Vbeta and 13 Jbeta primers. Clones were sequenced by immunoSEQ multiplex PCR, and TCRdb holds only the in-frame ones, with some missing. The sample shows some 120,000 clones, roughly 82% of them seen only once. Sequenced input: PBMCs. These receptors were collected from a woman in her sixties or seventies in good health and CMV-seropositive.

The chain is built from TRBV5-1 and TRBJ2-5; possibly TRBD2 for D (6 bases). V lost 0 bases and J lost 5, with 14 bases in between. This CDR3 has 15 residues. CDR1 is SGHRS and CDR2 is YFSETQ in the germline V gene. CDR3 amino acids: CASSLAQGGVETQYF. CDR3 DNA: TGCGCCAGCAGCTTGGCGCAGGGAGGTGTTGAGACCCAGTACTTC.

There are a few counts of this clone. The rearrangement links TRBV6-1 to TRBJ1-1; D is possibly TRBD1 (6 bases). V lost 4 bases and J 2 bases, leaving 8 bases between the germline ends. The CDR3 is made up of 13 amino acids. CDR1 and CDR2 (germline): MNHNS, SASEGT. CDR3: CASSGRGNTEAFF. CDR3 DNA sequence: TGTGCCAGCAGTGGCAGGGGTAACACTGAAGCTTTCTTT.

This clone was seen just once. The chain links TRBV7-2 to TRBJ2-1, with 11 bases matching TRBD2. Germline CDR1 is SGHTA and CDR2 is FQGNSA. With 1 base clipped from V and 6 bases from J, the junction kept 5 bases outside the gene matches. CDR3 length: 16 residues. CDR3 DNA: TGTGCCAGCAGCTTAGTAGGGACTAGCGGCGTCAATGAGCAGTTCTTC. This gives the protein CASSLVGTSGVNEQFF.